This TCR beta chain was observed in a study of blood T cell repertoires in COVID-19. V was trimmed by 7 bases and J by 2 bases, leaving 12 bases between them. The germline CDR1 and CDR2 sequences are SGHRS and YFSETQ. This CDR3 has 14 amino acids. TCRdb's copy holds only in-frame clones and misses some; the assay was immunoSEQ multiplex PCR. Counted here are around 130,000 clones, approximately 80% occurring once; the ten biggest clones make up roughly a fifth. The TCR was taken from a man aged 80 or over with acute or convalescent COVID-19. Sequenced material: peripheral blood. The chain couples TRBV5-1 to TRBJ1-4; maybe TRBD1 (6 bases). CDR3 in amino acids: CASSSQGTNEKLFF. In nucleotides, the CDR3 is TGCGCCAGCTCCTCTCAGGGGACTAATGAAAAACTGTTTTTT.